Presented here are 20 T cell receptor beta chains from one specimen sequenced in a study of CD8+ T cells in alopecia areata. Sequencing used cDNA as its template, made by extracting RNA and reverse transcribing it. The table came from immunoSEQ multiplex PCR; TCRdb's copy has only in-frame clones and leaves some out. This table holds some 150,000 clones, about 59% found once. Treatment indicated: oral pan-JAK inhibitor, 5-10 mg twice daily. Material: CD8+ T cells sorted from blood, obtained at week 4, from a patient treated with tofacitinib. All receptors come from a human donor with alopecia areata.

A remark on this clone: This sample also contains other DNA sequences that code for the same CDR3. The chain carries TRBV7-9 and TRBJ2-5; 10 nucleotides match TRBD1. The CDR3 loop spans 14 amino acids. Germline CDR1 is SEHNR and CDR2 is FQNEAQ (reference sequence). V was pared by 3 bases and J by 2 bases, with 0 bases of the junction left unmatched. CDR3 loop: CASSLGQGQETQYF. The DNA of the CDR3 is TGTGCCAGCAGCTTGGGACAGGGGCAAGAGACCCAGTACTTC.

The rearrangement links TRBV9 to TRBJ2-3; perhaps D is TRBD1 or TRBD2 (5 bases each). Looked up from germline, CDR1 is SGDLS and CDR2 is YYNGEE. V was trimmed by 4 bases and J by 0 bases, leaving 9 bases between them. This CDR3 region has 14 residues. CDR3 region: CASSWDGSTDTQYF. In DNA form, the CDR3 reads TGTGCCAGCAGCTGGGACGGGAGCACAGATACGCAGTATTTT.

The chain combines TRBV5-4 with TRBJ2-6; 9 bases are a match to TRBD2. The CDR3 sequence is 16 residues long. Germline-derived CDR1 and CDR2 are SGHNT and YYREEE (reference sequence). Unmatched junction bases numbered 4, after V lost 3 bases and J lost 3 bases. The CDR3 DNA reads as TGTGCCAGCAGCTGGGCTAGCGGGGTTGGGGCCAACGTCCTGACTTTC. This sequence encodes CASSWASGVGANVLTF.

This clone was counted only a few times. The chain couples TRBV9 to TRBJ1-2, with 8 bases that match TRBD1. The CDR3 sequence is 18 residues long. V was pared by 2 bases and J by 2 bases, with 14 bases of the junction left unmatched. CDR1 is SGDLS and CDR2 is YYNGEE in the germline V gene. The CDR3 spells CASSVTKTGDRPNYGYTF. In nucleotides, the CDR3 is TGTGCCAGCAGCGTTACCAAGACAGGGGATCGCCCGAACTATGGCTACACCTTC.

The chain uses TRBV5-6 and TRBJ1-6, with no clear D. Between the trimmed V and J ends, which lost 0 bases and 12 bases, there was a span of 7 bases. Germline V gene data show CDR1 as SGHDT and CDR2 as YYEEEE. CDR3 length: 12 amino acids. The CDR3 sequence is CASSLGRGPLHF. The CDR3 DNA reads TGTGCCAGCAGCTTGGGCCGGGGACCCCTCCACTTT.

The chain carries TRBV2 and TRBJ2-7, with no clear D. The CDR3 sequence is 16 residues long. Germline V gene data show CDR1 as SNHLY and CDR2 as FYNNEI. The V end was cut by 0 bases, the J end by 2 bases, with 14 bases between. CDR3 in DNA: TGTGCCAGCAGTGAAGCGCAATGGACCCTAACCTACGAGCAGTACTTC. Its translation is CASSEAQWTLTYEQYF.

The chain recombines TRBV6-5 with TRBJ2-1; tentatively, D is TRBD2 (6 bases). The V gene's germline CDR1 is MNHEY and CDR2 SVGAGI. The CDR3 is made up of 14 amino acids. Trimming pared 2 bases from V and 4 bases from J, leaving 9 bases between. In nucleotides, the CDR3 is TGTGCCAGCAGTTACCTGGCGGGGTACAATGAGCAGTTCTTC. It yields the protein CASSYLAGYNEQFF.

This clone was detected only a few times. The chain combines TRBV29-1 with TRBJ1-2, with a tentative D call TRBD1 (6 bases). The CDR3 covers 15 residues. Germline assignment: CDR1 SQVTM and CDR2 ANQGSEA. Trimming took 2 bases from V and 5 from J, leaving 18 bases between them. The CDR3 DNA is TGCAGCGTTGAACTTACGGCAGGGGAGCAGTATGGCTACACCTTC. Translated: CSVELTAGEQYGYTF. The full variable domain, completed using reference TRBV29-1 and TRBJ1-2, is SAVISQKPSRDICQRGTSLTIQCQVDSQVTMMFWYRQQPGQSLTLIATANQGSEATYESGFVIDKFPISRPNLTFSTLTVSNMSPEDSSIYLCSVELTAGEQYGYTFGSGTRLTVV.

The table lists this clone with a count of one. The chain employs TRBV27 and TRBJ2-2, with a possible D match to TRBD1 (6 bases). CDR1 and CDR2 (germline): MNHEY, SMNVEV (reference sequence). The CDR3 has 16 residues. V was pared by 2 bases and J by 0 bases, with 10 bases between. As DNA, the CDR3 is TGTGCCAGCAGTTTACGAGGGGGTGCGAACACCGGGGAGCTGTTTTTT. Its protein is CASSLRGGANTGELFF.

This clone was seen just once. The chain is built from TRBV20-1 and TRBJ1-3; D ambiguous. V was shortened by 3 bases and J by 9 bases, with 9 bases between the two germline ends. Germline-derived CDR1 and CDR2 are DFQATT and SNEGSKA (reference sequence). The CDR3 has 11 amino acids. This chain's CDR3 is CSARESSTIYF. CDR3 sequence (DNA): TGCAGTGCTAGGGAGAGTAGCACCATATATTTT.

On this clone itself: The sample carries other DNA sequences with the same CDR3. The rearrangement uses TRBV30 and TRBJ2-5; 8 bases agree with TRBD2. Germline trimming cut 0 bases from V and 2 bases from J; bases unmatched to any gene: 5. The germline CDR1 and CDR2 sequences are GTSNPN and SVGIG (reference sequence). The CDR3 spans 15 residues. The CDR3 nucleotides read TGTGCCTGGAGTGTCAGCGGGGGCCCTCAAGAGACCCAGTACTTC. The encoded protein is CAWSVSGGPQETQYF.

The chain joins TRBV15 to TRBJ2-7; D is uncertain. This CDR3 region has 12 residues. Per the germline V gene, CDR1 is LNHNV and CDR2 is YYDKDF (reference sequence). Trimming took off 5 bases at V and 7 bases at J, with 12 bases between the two ends. Here the CDR3 DNA reads TGTGCCACCAGCCATCCGGGTCAGGAGCAGTACTTC. Protein product: CATSHPGQEQYF.

The chain is built from TRBV5-6 and TRBJ2-7, with no clear D. Deletions cut 0 bases from V and 7 bases from J, with 11 bases between. CDR3 length equals 13 residues. Germline CDR1 and CDR2: SGHDT and YYEEEE. This CDR3 is CASSLGTLREQYF. For the CDR3, the DNA is TGTGCCAGCAGCTTGGGGACCCTACGGGAGCAGTACTTC.

This clone was seen only a few times. The CDR3 DNA sequence: TGTGCCAGTAGTCCTTGGACAGAAAATCAGCCCCAGCATTTT. Translating it yields CASSPWTENQPQHF. The chain has TRBV19 and TRBJ1-5; TRBD1 is a possible D gene (6 bases). The CDR3 spans 14 residues. V was cut by 5 bases and J by 4 bases, with 12 bases left in between. Germline V gene data show CDR1 as LNHDA and CDR2 as SQIVND (reference sequence).

In the case of this clone: The identical CDR3 is also encoded by other nucleotide sequences in the sample. V is TRBV15 and J is TRBJ1-2; D not certain. This CDR3 has 13 amino acids. Trimming cost V 1 base and J 4 bases, with 7 bases left between them. Looked up from germline, CDR1 is LNHNV and CDR2 is YYDKDF (reference sequence). The CDR3 nucleotides read TGTGCCACCAGCAGAGGAACGGGCTATGGCTACACCTTC. Protein product: CATSRGTGYGYTF. The full variable domain, with the rest looked up from reference TRBV15 and TRBJ1-2, is DAMVIQNPRYQVTQFGKPVTLSCSQTLNHNVMYWYQQKSSQAPKLLFHYYDKDFNNEADTPDNFQSRRPNTSFCFLDIRSPGLGDTAMYLCATSRGTGYGYTFGSGTRLTVV.

This clone has just a few counts. The chain is built from TRBV19 and TRBJ1-1; a possible D gene is TRBD1 (6 bases). The CDR3 length is 14 residues. Germline lookup yields CDR1 LNHDA and CDR2 SQIVND (reference sequence). The ends were cut back, 5 bases at V and 2 bases at J, with 12 bases in the middle. CDR3 loop: CASSLYRDNTEAFF. The CDR3 nucleotides are TGTGCCAGTAGTCTCTACAGGGACAACACTGAAGCTTTCTTT.

This clone was found a few times. The chain carries TRBV7-9 and TRBJ2-5; 11 nucleotides line up with TRBD2. CDR1 is SEHNR and CDR2 is FQNEAQ in the germline V gene (reference sequence). The CDR3 consists of 14 residues. V shed 4 bases and J 3 bases; nucleotides not matched to a gene: 1. This CDR3 reads CASSWGLAEETQYF. Written as DNA, the CDR3 is TGTGCCAGCAGCTGGGGACTAGCGGAAGAGACCCAGTACTTC.

This clone was counted only a few times. The rearrangement joins TRBV29-1 to TRBJ2-7; tentatively, D is TRBD1 or TRBD2 (6 bases each). The CDR3 loop spans 16 amino acids. Germline CDR1 is SQVTM and CDR2 is ANQGSEA. V dropped 0 bases and J dropped 0 bases, with 15 bases sitting between them. The CDR3 here is CSVEDPMEGDSYEQYF. CDR3 DNA: TGCAGCGTTGAAGACCCAATGGAGGGGGACTCCTACGAGCAGTACTTC.

This rearrangement joins TRBV30 to TRBJ2-7, with TRBD1 matching over 8 bases. Germline V gene lookup returns CDR1 GTSNPN and CDR2 SVGIG (reference sequence). The CDR3 consists of 13 residues. Losses at the gene ends were 2 bases for V and 5 bases for J; bases not matched to a gene: 5. The CDR3, as DNA: TGTGCCTGGAGTAGGGCAGGGGGCGACGAGCAGTACTTC. As protein: CAWSRAGGDEQYF.

The chain has TRBV6-6 and TRBJ1-5, with a weak D call TRBD1 (5 bases). In germline, CDR1 is MNHNY, CDR2 SVGAGI (reference sequence). The CDR3 loop spans 14 amino acids. Trimming stripped 3 bases from V and 7 bases from J, with 13 bases between. CDR3 nucleotide sequence: TGTGCCAGCAGTTATAATGGCGGGGGACAGCCCCAGCATTTT. Its protein is CASSYNGGGQPQHF.